This T cell receptor (beta chain) was found in a study of cytomegalovirus exposure and HLA in healthy donors. V shed 3 bases and J 3 bases; nucleotides not matched to a gene: 7. Germline assignment: CDR1 SGDLS and CDR2 YYNGEE. This CDR3 spans 15 amino acids. Primers: 60 Vbeta forward and 13 Jbeta reverse. Some clones are missing from TCRdb's copy, which holds only in-frame ones; the method was immunoSEQ multiplex PCR. This sample has some 150,000 clones, with 75% found just once. The genes are TRBV9 and TRBJ2-7; 9 bases line up with TRBD2. The material sequenced was PBMCs. The sequence was collected from a man under 40 in good health and CMV-seronegative. The CDR3 reads CASSAELSGGYEQYF. The CDR3 DNA reads TGTGCCAGCAGCGCCGAACTTAGCGGGGGCTACGAGCAGTACTTC.